Listed below are T cell receptor beta chains from one sample, sequenced in a study of response to subunit inactivated influenza vaccine. MiXCR was run by TCRdb on the RT-PCR reads, yielding one entry per CDR3 protein. The sample records around 650,000 distinct CDR3 sequences, around 16% being singletons. The sample was PBMCs from blood, taken roughly 12 days after vaccination. These receptors all stem from a man in his fifties or sixties who received an inactivated influenza vaccine. CDR3s include the opening cysteine and the closing phenylalanine or tryptophan. A D gene is named only where the DNA matches it firmly. Expanded clones get a size class; other rows say once, few or many, or leave the size out.

D gene: NA; clone size: NA; V gene: TRBV6-1; J gene: TRBJ2-2; CDR3 protein: CASSARAGTDTGELFF; CDR3 DNA: TGTGCCAGCAGTGCCCGAGCCGGGACGGATACCGGGGAGCTGTTTTTT
D gene: NA; clone size: NA; V gene: TRBV10-3; J gene: TRBJ1-5; CDR3 protein: CAAGIGQRNQPQHF; CDR3 DNA: TGTGCCGCGGGTATCGGACAGCGCAATCAGCCCCAGCATTTT
D gene: NA; clone size: NA; V gene: TRBV4-3; J gene: TRBJ1-6; CDR3 protein: CASSQGQGISPLHF; CDR3 DNA: TGCGCCAGCAGCCAAGGGCAGGGGATTTCACCCCTCCACTTT
D gene: TRBD1; clone size: NA; V gene: TRBV20-1; J gene: TRBJ1-2; CDR3 protein: CSAPPGQFAPFYGYTF; CDR3 DNA: TGCAGTGCCCCCCCGGGACAGTTCGCCCCGTTCTATGGCTACACCTTC
D gene: NA; clone size: NA; V gene: TRBV7-2; J gene: TRBJ2-1; CDR3 protein: CASSPQGGGAYNEQFF; CDR3 DNA: TGTGCCAGCAGCCCACAAGGGGGGGGCGCCTACAATGAGCAGTTCTTC
D gene: NA; clone size: many; V gene: TRBV7-9; J gene: TRBJ2-3; CDR3 protein: CASSPVGPDTQYF; CDR3 DNA: TGTGCCAGCAGCCCCGTCGGACCAGATACGCAGTATTTT
D gene: TRBD2; clone size: few; V gene: TRBV7-6; J gene: TRBJ2-1; CDR3 protein: CASSFPIAGGPDNEQFF; CDR3 DNA: TGTGCCAGCAGCTTCCCCATAGCGGGAGGGCCTGACAATGAGCAGTTCTTC
D gene: NA; clone size: NA; V gene: TRBV5-1; J gene: TRBJ2-7; CDR3 protein: CASSPPRVRNEQYF; CDR3 DNA: TGCGCCAGCAGCCCCCCCAGGGTTCGAAACGAGCAGTACTTC
D gene: NA; clone size: few; V gene: TRBV6-2/TRBV6-3; J gene: TRBJ2-5; CDR3 protein: CASSGRTPREETQYF; CDR3 DNA: TGTGCCAGCAGTGGAAGGACCCCCCGGGAAGAGACCCAGTACTTC
D gene: NA; clone size: few; V gene: TRBV4-3; J gene: TRBJ1-1; CDR3 protein: CASSQDNGNTEAFF; CDR3 DNA: TGCGCCAGCAGCCAAGATAACGGTAACACTGAAGCTTTCTTT
D gene: TRBD1; clone size: NA; V gene: TRBV6-2/TRBV6-3; J gene: TRBJ2-7; CDR3 protein: CASSFSGQGYEQYF; CDR3 DNA: TGTGCCAGCAGCTTCTCGGGACAGGGGTACGAGCAGTACTTC
D gene: TRBD2; clone size: few; V gene: TRBV20-1; J gene: TRBJ2-3; CDR3 protein: CSAPSLLAGGPGTQYF; CDR3 DNA: TGCAGTGCCCCGAGTTTACTAGCGGGAGGGCCAGGTACGCAGTATTTT
D gene: NA; clone size: few; V gene: TRBV7-2; J gene: TRBJ2-2; CDR3 protein: CASSLTGYDTGELFF; CDR3 DNA: TGTGCCAGCAGCTTGACAGGATATGACACCGGGGAGCTGTTTTTT
D gene: TRBD2; clone size: NA; V gene: TRBV6-1; J gene: TRBJ2-7; CDR3 protein: CARGSGITYEQYF; CDR3 DNA: TGTGCCAGAGGAAGCGGGATCACCTACGAGCAGTACTTC
D gene: NA; clone size: NA; V gene: TRBV7-2; J gene: TRBJ2-2; CDR3 protein: CASKGRANTGELFF; CDR3 DNA: TGTGCCAGCAAAGGACGGGCGAACACCGGGGAGCTGTTTTTT
D gene: NA; clone size: NA; V gene: TRBV29-1; J gene: TRBJ1-1; CDR3 protein: CSVGVGVNTEAFF; CDR3 DNA: TGCAGCGTTGGTGTAGGGGTGAACACTGAAGCTTTCTTT
D gene: NA; clone size: few; V gene: TRBV12-3/TRBV12-4; J gene: TRBJ1-1; CDR3 protein: CASSFYTNTEAFF; CDR3 DNA: TGTGCCAGCAGTTTTTACACGAACACTGAAGCTTTCTTT
D gene: NA; clone size: NA; V gene: TRBV13; J gene: TRBJ2-7; CDR3 protein: CASSSFGQGNGEQYF; CDR3 DNA: TGTGCCAGCAGTTCGTTTGGGCAGGGGAATGGAGAGCAGTACTTC
D gene: TRBD1; clone size: many; V gene: TRBV29-1; J gene: TRBJ2-3; CDR3 protein: CSVEDSRTGYTDTQYF; CDR3 DNA: TGCAGCGTTGAAGACTCCAGGACAGGGTACACAGATACGCAGTATTTT
D gene: NA; clone size: few; V gene: TRBV20-1; J gene: TRBJ2-1; CDR3 protein: CSARGSRGVVDSYNEQFF; CDR3 DNA: TGCAGTGCTAGAGGCTCCCGTGGGGTAGTTGATTCCTACAATGAGCAGTTCTTC
D gene: TRBD2; clone size: few; V gene: TRBV2; J gene: TRBJ2-5; CDR3 protein: CASRPGLAGKIQETQYF; CDR3 DNA: TGTGCCAGCAGACCGGGACTAGCGGGAAAGATCCAAGAGACCCAGTACTTC
D gene: NA; clone size: many; V gene: TRBV12-3/TRBV12-4; J gene: TRBJ1-1; CDR3 protein: CASSFLAGASNTEAFF; CDR3 DNA: NA
D gene: NA; clone size: few; V gene: TRBV6-2/TRBV6-3; J gene: TRBJ2-1; CDR3 protein: CASSYWGQNLQYEQFF; CDR3 DNA: TGTGCCAGCAGTTATTGGGGTCAAAACCTACAATATGAGCAGTTCTTC
D gene: NA; clone size: NA; V gene: TRBV20-1; J gene: TRBJ2-2; CDR3 protein: CSARFQDVPGELFF; CDR3 DNA: TGCAGTGCTAGATTCCAAGACGTACCCGGGGAGCTGTTTTTT
D gene: NA; clone size: many; V gene: TRBV4-3; J gene: TRBJ2-5; CDR3 protein: CASSLTGVETQYF; CDR3 DNA: TGCGCCAGCAGTCTGACGGGGGTAGAGACCCAGTACTTC
D gene: TRBD1; clone size: NA; V gene: TRBV12-3/TRBV12-4; J gene: TRBJ1-1; CDR3 protein: CASTVTGLTEAFF; CDR3 DNA: TGTGCCAGCACCGTGACAGGGCTCACTGAAGCTTTCTTT
D gene: NA; clone size: NA; V gene: TRBV6-1; J gene: TRBJ2-6; CDR3 protein: CASSASHGANVLTF; CDR3 DNA: TGTGCCAGCAGTGCTTCCCACGGGGCCAACGTCCTGACTTTC
D gene: NA; clone size: NA; V gene: TRBV4-2; J gene: TRBJ1-5; CDR3 protein: CASSQYSSNQPQHF; CDR3 DNA: TGTGCCAGCAGCCAATACAGTTCCAATCAGCCCCAGCATTTT
D gene: NA; clone size: NA; V gene: TRBV6-1; J gene: TRBJ2-3; CDR3 protein: CASSDSMSTDTQYF; CDR3 DNA: TGTGCCAGCAGTGACAGCATGAGTACAGATACGCAGTATTTT
D gene: NA; clone size: few; V gene: TRBV19; J gene: TRBJ2-1; CDR3 protein: CASTMTGTSYNEQFF; CDR3 DNA: TGTGCCAGTACCATGACAGGTACCTCCTACAATGAGCAGTTCTTC
D gene: TRBD2; clone size: NA; V gene: TRBV3-1; J gene: TRBJ2-3; CDR3 protein: CASSQEGGSWTDTQYF; CDR3 DNA: TGTGCCAGCAGCCAAGAAGGCGGGAGTTGGACAGATACGCAGTATTTT
D gene: NA; clone size: few; V gene: TRBV3-1; J gene: TRBJ2-5; CDR3 protein: CASSTTYAETQYF; CDR3 DNA: TGTGCCAGCAGCACCACCTATGCCGAGACCCAGTACTTC
D gene: TRBD1; clone size: NA; V gene: TRBV7-6; J gene: TRBJ2-3; CDR3 protein: CASSRGGDMSAQYF; CDR3 DNA: TGTGCCAGCAGCCGAGGGGGCGACATGAGTGCGCAGTATTTT
D gene: TRBD2; clone size: few; V gene: TRBV29-1; J gene: TRBJ2-7; CDR3 protein: CSVVLTSGVHYEQYF; CDR3 DNA: TGCAGCGTTGTTCTGACTAGCGGGGTGCACTACGAGCAGTACTTC
D gene: NA; clone size: NA; V gene: TRBV6-5; J gene: TRBJ2-1; CDR3 protein: CASSYSLGAASSYNEQFF; CDR3 DNA: TGTGCCAGCAGTTACTCTCTAGGGGCGGCAAGCTCCTACAATGAGCAGTTCTTC
D gene: NA; clone size: few; V gene: TRBV30; J gene: TRBJ2-3; CDR3 protein: CAWRRPGGTDTQYF; CDR3 DNA: TGTGCCTGGAGAAGGCCAGGAGGCACAGATACGCAGTATTTT
D gene: TRBD2; clone size: NA; V gene: TRBV7-9; J gene: TRBJ2-1; CDR3 protein: CASRLGPSGASNEQFF; CDR3 DNA: TGTGCCAGCAGGCTGGGCCCCAGCGGGGCCTCTAATGAGCAGTTCTTC
D gene: NA; clone size: NA; V gene: TRBV20-1; J gene: TRBJ1-4; CDR3 protein: CSASARVTEKLFF; CDR3 DNA: TGCAGTGCTAGTGCCAGGGTAACTGAAAAACTGTTTTTT
D gene: TRBD1; clone size: many; V gene: TRBV6-1; J gene: TRBJ1-1; CDR3 protein: CASSEETGGSAFF; CDR3 DNA: TGTGCCAGCAGTGAAGAGACAGGGGGGTCAGCTTTCTTT
D gene: NA; clone size: NA; V gene: TRBV5-1; J gene: TRBJ2-7; CDR3 protein: CASSLGQPTPYEQYF; CDR3 DNA: TGCGCCAGCAGCTTGGGACAGCCCACCCCCTACGAGCAGTACTTC
D gene: TRBD1; clone size: NA; V gene: TRBV10-3; J gene: TRBJ2-1; CDR3 protein: CAINRDREGNEQFF; CDR3 DNA: TGTGCCATTAACCGGGACAGGGAAGGCAATGAGCAGTTCTTC
D gene: NA; clone size: NA; V gene: TRBV20-1; J gene: TRBJ2-7; CDR3 protein: CSAVPRRGHYEQYF; CDR3 DNA: TGCAGTGCCGTGCCCCGGAGGGGGCACTACGAGCAGTACTTC
D gene: TRBD2; clone size: NA; V gene: TRBV7-6; J gene: TRBJ2-1; CDR3 protein: CASSSGLAVSYNEQFF; CDR3 DNA: TGTGCCAGCAGCTCGGGACTAGCGGTCTCCTACAATGAGCAGTTCTTC
D gene: TRBD2; clone size: few; V gene: TRBV20-1; J gene: TRBJ2-4; CDR3 protein: CSASAPLAGGPIMDIQYF; CDR3 DNA: TGCAGTGCTAGTGCCCCCCTAGCGGGAGGGCCAATCATGGACATTCAGTACTTC
D gene: TRBD1; clone size: NA; V gene: TRBV11-2; J gene: TRBJ1-2; CDR3 protein: CASSSMGQSNYGYTF; CDR3 DNA: TGTGCCAGCAGCTCTATGGGACAGAGCAACTATGGCTACACCTTC
D gene: NA; clone size: many; V gene: TRBV12-3/TRBV12-4; J gene: TRBJ2-3; CDR3 protein: CASSSDGDTQYF; CDR3 DNA: TGTGCCAGCAGTTCCGATGGCGATACGCAGTATTTT
D gene: TRBD2; clone size: NA; V gene: TRBV11-1; J gene: TRBJ2-5; CDR3 protein: CASSRRAGEQETQYF; CDR3 DNA: TGTGCCAGCAGCCGGAGGGCGGGAGAGCAAGAGACCCAGTACTTC
D gene: TRBD2; clone size: NA; V gene: TRBV5-1; J gene: TRBJ2-7; CDR3 protein: CASSRLAGVTYEQYF; CDR3 DNA: TGCGCCAGCAGTCGGCTAGCGGGAGTCACCTACGAGCAGTACTTC
D gene: TRBD1; clone size: NA; V gene: TRBV20-1; J gene: TRBJ1-1; CDR3 protein: CSADILTGTENTEAFF; CDR3 DNA: TGCAGTGCTGATATCCTTACCGGGACAGAGAACACTGAAGCTTTCTTT
D gene: NA; clone size: many; V gene: TRBV18; J gene: TRBJ2-3; CDR3 protein: CASRTRAPDTQYF; CDR3 DNA: TGTGCCAGCAGGACAAGAGCACCAGATACGCAGTATTTT
D gene: NA; clone size: NA; V gene: TRBV20-1; J gene: TRBJ2-3; CDR3 protein: CSAVLGATDTQYF; CDR3 DNA: TGCAGTGCCGTCCTCGGGGCCACAGATACGCAGTATTTT
D gene: NA; clone size: many; V gene: TRBV20-1; J gene: TRBJ2-3; CDR3 protein: CSGRSLGTDTQYF; CDR3 DNA: TGCAGTGGTCGAAGCTTGGGCACAGATACGCAGTATTTT
D gene: NA; clone size: NA; V gene: TRBV23-1; J gene: TRBJ1-5; CDR3 protein: CASSRVKPQHF; CDR3 DNA: TGCGCCAGCAGTCGAGTAAAGCCCCAGCATTTT
D gene: TRBD1; clone size: NA; V gene: TRBV29-1; J gene: TRBJ2-5; CDR3 protein: CSVFTGAQETQYF; CDR3 DNA: TGCAGCGTTTTCACAGGGGCCCAAGAGACCCAGTACTTC
D gene: NA; clone size: few; V gene: TRBV12-3/TRBV12-4; J gene: TRBJ1-2; CDR3 protein: CASSVTVETGYTF; CDR3 DNA: TGTGCCAGCAGCGTGACAGTAGAAACTGGCTACACCTTC
D gene: TRBD1; clone size: NA; V gene: TRBV28; J gene: TRBJ2-7; CDR3 protein: CASRTGGPYEQYF; CDR3 DNA: TGTGCCAGTCGGACAGGGGGCCCCTACGAGCAGTACTTC
D gene: TRBD1; clone size: few; V gene: TRBV25-1; J gene: TRBJ1-5; CDR3 protein: CASSELGGQGFHQPQHF; CDR3 DNA: TGTGCCAGCAGCGAATTGGGGGGACAGGGTTTCCATCAGCCCCAGCATTTT
D gene: TRBD1; clone size: NA; V gene: TRBV6-1; J gene: TRBJ1-2; CDR3 protein: CASSPGTARGYGYTF; CDR3 DNA: TGTGCCAGCAGTCCAGGGACAGCCCGAGGCTATGGCTACACCTTC
D gene: TRBD2; clone size: NA; V gene: TRBV25-1; J gene: TRBJ2-3; CDR3 protein: CASSVAGGRNTQYF; CDR3 DNA: TGTGCCAGCAGTGTTGCGGGGGGCCGAAATACGCAGTATTTT
D gene: NA; clone size: few; V gene: TRBV29-1; J gene: TRBJ2-3; CDR3 protein: CSVAPLESTDTQYF; CDR3 DNA: TGCAGCGTTGCCCCTCTCGAGAGCACAGATACGCAGTATTTT